The 26 T cell receptor beta chains presented below share a single source sample, sequenced in a study of blood T cell repertoires in COVID-19. Using immunoSEQ multiplex PCR, the repertoire was profiled, and TCRdb retains in-frame clones only, with some absent. The repertoire has around 120,000 clones, around 78% of them found once; the top ten carry 2% to 2.5%. Input material: peripheral blood. These receptors originate from a man aged 70-80 years with acute or convalescent COVID-19.

This clone has just a few counts. V usage is TRBV18 and J usage is TRBJ2-1; TRBD2 aligns across 7 bases. Germline assignment: CDR1 KGHSH and CDR2 LQKENI. The CDR3 is 15 residues long. The V gene end was trimmed by 2 bases and the J gene end by 7 bases; junction bases not matched to a gene: 8. CDR3 nucleotides: TGTGCCAGCTCACCATTGCTAGCGGCGGTTAATGAGCAGTTCTTC. Protein sequence: CASSPLLAAVNEQFF.

The V gene is TRBV29-1, the J gene TRBJ2-7; D is possibly TRBD2 (5 bases). Germline V gene lookup returns CDR1 SQVTM and CDR2 ANQGSEA. The CDR3 is 13 amino acids. Trimming removed 3 bases at V and 0 bases at J, with 9 bases between. CDR3 nucleotides: TGCAGCGTTGATCGACTAAGCTCCTACGAGCAGTACTTC. Translating it yields CSVDRLSSYEQYF.

A word on this clone: One end of the junction varies from germline; a read error may be responsible. This chain uses TRBV7-9 with TRBJ2-5, with 8 bases lining up with TRBD1. The CDR3 sequence is 15 residues long. Germline values: CDR1 SEHNR, CDR2 FQNEAQ (reference sequence). This chain's CDR3 is CTSSLSGQGGETQYF. DNA for the CDR3: TGTACCAGCAGCTTATCTGGACAGGGTGGGGAGACCCAGTACTTC.

V usage is TRBV6-2 or TRBV6-3 and J usage is TRBJ1-5, with D perhaps matching TRBD1 (5 bases). V gave up 7 bases and J gave up 4 bases, with 11 bases separating them. CDR1 is MNHEY and CDR2 is SVGEGT in the germline V gene. This CDR3 has 13 residues. For the CDR3, the DNA is TGTGCCAGCACCCCGGGGGGAAATCAGCCCCAGCATTTT. This encodes CASTPGGNQPQHF.

V usage is TRBV30 and J usage is TRBJ1-6; 7 bases are shared with TRBD1. Germline trimming cut 3 bases from V and 7 bases from J; bases unmatched to any gene: 9. The CDR3 is 15 residues long. The germline CDR1 and CDR2 sequences are GTSNPN and SVGIG (reference sequence). Here the CDR3 DNA reads TGTGCCTGGAGGTCCCCGACAGGGCGGAATTCACCCCTCCACTTT. This codes for CAWRSPTGRNSPLHF. The full variable domain, with the rest looked up from reference TRBV30 and TRBJ1-6, is SQTIHQWPATLVQPVGSPLSLECTVEGTSNPNLYWYRQAAGRGLQLLFYSVGIGQISSEVPQNLSASRPQDRQFILSSKKLLLSDSGFYLCAWRSPTGRNSPLHFGNGTRLTVT.

This sequence joins TRBV18 and TRBJ1-2, with TRBD1 matching 7 bases. Per germline, CDR1 KGHSH and CDR2 LQKENI. This CDR3 is built from 13 residues. The junction had 0 bases not matched to a gene; V was cut back by 0 bases and J by 5 bases. CDR3 region: CASSPPRGYGYTF. CDR3 nucleotides: TGTGCCAGCTCACCACCCAGGGGGTATGGCTACACCTTC.

The gene calls are TRBV4-1 and TRBJ2-7, with 7 bases that match TRBD1. CDR1 is MGHRA and CDR2 is YSYEKL in the germline V gene. V lost 2 bases to trimming and J lost 5 bases; unmatched junction nucleotides: 6. The CDR3 totals 14 residues. The DNA for the CDR3 is TGCGCCAGCAGCCAAAGGGGGCCAGGCGACGAGCAGTACTTC. Translating it yields CASSQRGPGDEQYF.

The chain links TRBV19 to TRBJ1-1; no definite D call. V lost 3 bases and J lost 1, with 9 bases in between. CDR3 length equals 14 residues. CDR1 is LNHDA and CDR2 is SQIVND in the germline V gene (reference sequence). CDR3 region: CASSIPQPNTEAFF. DNA of the CDR3: TGTGCCAGTAGTATTCCACAGCCGAACACTGAAGCTTTCTTT. The entire variable domain, with the rest obtained from reference TRBV19 and TRBJ1-1, is as follows: DGGITQSPKYLFRKEGQNVTLSCEQNLNHDAMYWYRQDPGQGLRLIYYSQIVNDFQKGDIAEGYSVSREKKESFPLTVTSAQKNPTAFYLCASSIPQPNTEAFFGQGTRLTVV.

This clone was detected once. This chain connects TRBV19 to TRBJ1-4; D remains ambiguous. The V end lost 6 bases, the J end lost 0 bases, and 11 bases lay between the germline ends. This CDR3 contains 15 residues. CDR1 and CDR2 (germline): LNHDA, SQIVND (reference sequence). The CDR3 spells CASRMQLTTNEKLFF. The CDR3 DNA sequence: TGTGCCAGTAGAATGCAACTTACAACTAATGAAAAACTGTTTTTT.

The V and J genes are TRBV19 and TRBJ2-7; a weak D match, TRBD2 (5 bases). Germline V gene data show CDR1 as LNHDA and CDR2 as SQIVND (reference sequence). Trimming took 11 bases from V and 6 from J, leaving 14 bases between them. This CDR3 comprises 11 residues. The CDR3, as DNA: TGTGCCTCGGGGAGAGATGGCGAGCAGTACTTC. It codes for CASGRDGEQYF.

V gene TRBV7-2 combines with J gene TRBJ2-2; 9 bases line up with TRBD1. V shed 5 bases, J shed 4 bases, and the junction held 5 bases outside the gene matches. CDR3 length: 15 amino acids. The germline CDR1 and CDR2 sequences are SGHTA and FQGNSA. The CDR3 is CASSQRGQGTGELFF. In DNA form, the CDR3 reads TGTGCCAGCAGCCAGAGGGGACAGGGCACCGGGGAGCTGTTTTTT.

This chain links TRBV5-6 with TRBJ1-2; TRBD1 matches 11 bases. J was trimmed by 0 bases and V by 5 bases; bases with no gene match: 6. CDR1 and CDR2 from the germline V gene are SGHDT and YYEEEE. The CDR3 has 16 amino acids. This chain's CDR3 is CASSPGTGGSNYGYTF. The CDR3 bases are TGTGCCAGCAGTCCTGGGACAGGGGGGTCTAACTATGGCTACACCTTC.

This chain uses TRBV7-8 with TRBJ2-7; tentative D call: TRBD2 (7 bases). This CDR3 has 16 amino acids. V was shortened by 0 bases and J by 1 base, with 13 bases between the two germline ends. Looked up from germline, CDR1 is SGHVS and CDR2 is FQNEAQ. The CDR3 bases are TGTGCCAGCAGCTTAGCGGGGGGGGCACAGTCCTACGAGCAGTACTTC. Translated: CASSLAGGAQSYEQYF.

The chain's CDR3 is CASLAGNSYNEQFF. CDR3 nucleotide sequence: TGTGCCAGTCTAGCGGGGAACTCCTACAATGAGCAGTTCTTC. V and J are TRBV19 and TRBJ2-1; 9 bases match TRBD2. CDR1 and CDR2 (germline): LNHDA, SQIVND (reference sequence). V lost 8 bases to trimming and J lost 0 bases; unmatched junction nucleotides: 2. This CDR3 has 14 amino acids.

CDR3 nucleotide sequence: TGTGCCAGCAGCTTAGCAGGGACAGAAGAGACCCAGTACTTC. Translation gives CASSLAGTEETQYF. This rearrangement joins TRBV7-9 to TRBJ2-5; 7 nucleotides match TRBD1. The germline CDR1 and CDR2 sequences are SEHNR and FQNEAQ (reference sequence). Trimming took 0 bases from V and 3 from J; bases not matched to a gene: 1. The CDR3 has 14 amino acids. The complete variable domain, with remaining parts taken from reference TRBV7-9 and TRBJ2-5, reads DTGVSQNPRHKITKRGQNVTFRCDPISEHNRLYWYRQTLGQGPEFLTYFQNEAQLEKSRLLSDRFSAERPKGSFSTLEIQRTEQGDSAMYLCASSLAGTEETQYFGPGTRLLVL.

V is TRBV7-2 and J is TRBJ2-3, with D possibly TRBD2 on 6 matching bases. This CDR3 is 17 amino acids long. Germline assignment: CDR1 SGHTA and CDR2 FQGNSA. Trimming stripped 7 bases from V and 8 bases from J, with 28 bases between. The CDR3 DNA follows: TGTGCCAGCAAAACTAGCCGAAACGGAGGCATGGGCGGTACGCAGTATTTT. This sequence encodes CASKTSRNGGMGGTQYF.

CDR3 DNA sequence: TGTGCCACCAGCAGAGAGCCGGGCCGAGGGACATTTGGGGCCAACGTCCTGACTTTC. It codes for CATSREPGRGTFGANVLTF. The V and J genes are TRBV15 and TRBJ2-6, with D tentatively TRBD1 (6 bases). The CDR3 is 19 amino acids. Trimming cost V 0 bases and J 3 bases, with 18 bases left between them. Germline-derived CDR1 and CDR2 are LNHNV and YYDKDF (reference sequence).

This rearrangement joins TRBV5-1 to TRBJ2-3; 8 nucleotides line up with TRBD2. With 4 bases clipped from V and 3 bases from J, the junction kept 10 bases outside the gene matches. Germline V CDR1 and CDR2: SGHRS, YFSETQ. The CDR3 has 16 residues. CDR3 nucleotide sequence: TGCGCCAGCAGCACGGCCTTAGCGGGGAGGACAGATACGCAGTATTTT. Translation gives CASSTALAGRTDTQYF.

This clone came up a few times. This rearrangement joins TRBV5-4 to TRBJ1-4; D is ambiguous. The CDR3 totals 12 residues. Germline-derived CDR1 and CDR2 are SGHNT and YYREEE (reference sequence). V lost 5 bases and J lost 6, with 8 bases in between. CDR3 sequence: CASRGGDEKLFF. In nucleotides, the CDR3 is TGTGCCAGCAGAGGCGGCGATGAAAAACTGTTTTTT.

The chain recombines TRBV28 with TRBJ1-6, with D perhaps matching TRBD1 (5 bases). CDR1 MDHEN and CDR2 SYDVKM come from the germline V gene. The CDR3 runs to 15 residues. The germline V and J ends were trimmed by 3 bases and 6 bases, with 12 bases remaining between them. CDR3 coding DNA: TGTGCCAGCAGTTTGGACATCCTCCTTAATTCACCCCTCCACTTT. Its translation: CASSLDILLNSPLHF. The variable domain in full, completed from reference TRBV28 and TRBJ1-6, reads DVKVTQSSRYLVKRTGEKVFLECVQDMDHENMFWYRQDPGLGLRLIYFSYDVKMKEKGDIPEGYSVSREKKERFSLILESASTNQTSMYLCASSLDILLNSPLHFGNGTRLTVT.

The rearrangement uses TRBV7-3 and TRBJ2-1; 9 bases agree with TRBD2. V lost 4 bases to trimming and J lost 7 bases; unmatched junction nucleotides: 8. Germline CDR1 and CDR2: SGHTA and FQGTGA. CDR3 length: 15 amino acids. CDR3 protein: CASSSAGGPLNEQFF. The CDR3 region has the DNA TGTGCCAGCAGCTCCGCGGGGGGGCCGTTAAATGAGCAGTTCTTC. Together with reference TRBV7-3 and TRBJ2-1, the CDR3 gives the full variable domain: GAGVSQTPSNKVTEKGKYVELRCDPISGHTALYWYRQSLGQGPEFLIYFQGTGAADDSGLPNDRFFAVRPEGSVSTLKIQRTERGDSAVYLCASSSAGGPLNEQFFGPGTRLTVL.

The chain joins TRBV9 to TRBJ2-3; 8 positions agree with TRBD2. Germline trimming cut 0 bases from V and 0 bases from J; bases unmatched to any gene: 6. The CDR3 is 17 residues long. Germline CDR1 is SGDLS and CDR2 is YYNGEE. CDR3 bases: TGTGCCAGCAGCGTAGAGGGACTAGAGACGAGCACAGATACGCAGTATTTT. It specifies CASSVEGLETSTDTQYF.

The rearrangement joins TRBV10-3 to TRBJ2-5; 7 bases line up with TRBD1. J was trimmed by 4 bases and V by 6 bases; bases with no gene match: 8. This CDR3 is 14 amino acids long. The germline V gene has CDR1 ENHRY and CDR2 SYGVKD. The CDR3 DNA follows: TGTGCCATCAGGACGACAGGGAGAGTAGAGACCCAGTACTTC. Its translation: CAIRTTGRVETQYF.

The V and J genes are TRBV3-1 (or the pseudogene TRBV3-2) and TRBJ1-5, with TRBD1 matching over 7 bases. The CDR3 length is 14 residues. The germline CDR1 and CDR2 sequences are LGHDT and YNNKEL (reference sequence). With 4 bases clipped from V and 4 bases from J, the junction kept 4 bases outside the gene matches. CDR3 bases: TGTGCCAGCAGCCGCGGACAGGAAAATCAGCCCCAGCATTTT. It translates to CASSRGQENQPQHF.

The V gene is TRBV7-9, the J gene TRBJ1-2, with 7 bases fitting TRBD1. The germline V gene has CDR1 SEHNR and CDR2 FQNEAQ (reference sequence). This CDR3 is built from 14 residues. J lost 2 bases, V lost 8 bases, and 8 bases had no gene match. The CDR3 DNA is TGTGCCAGCCGGGAAAGACAGGGCAACTATGGCTACACCTTC. Translating it yields CASRERQGNYGYTF.

This chain joins TRBV5-1 and TRBJ2-3; 8 bases line up with TRBD1. This CDR3 contains 15 residues. The germline V gene has CDR1 SGHRS and CDR2 YFSETQ. The trim removed 5 bases at V and 3 bases at J, leaving 8 bases unmatched. As DNA, the CDR3 is TGCGCCAGCAGTTTCCCGACAGGGGTTACAGATACGCAGTATTTT. As protein: CASSFPTGVTDTQYF.